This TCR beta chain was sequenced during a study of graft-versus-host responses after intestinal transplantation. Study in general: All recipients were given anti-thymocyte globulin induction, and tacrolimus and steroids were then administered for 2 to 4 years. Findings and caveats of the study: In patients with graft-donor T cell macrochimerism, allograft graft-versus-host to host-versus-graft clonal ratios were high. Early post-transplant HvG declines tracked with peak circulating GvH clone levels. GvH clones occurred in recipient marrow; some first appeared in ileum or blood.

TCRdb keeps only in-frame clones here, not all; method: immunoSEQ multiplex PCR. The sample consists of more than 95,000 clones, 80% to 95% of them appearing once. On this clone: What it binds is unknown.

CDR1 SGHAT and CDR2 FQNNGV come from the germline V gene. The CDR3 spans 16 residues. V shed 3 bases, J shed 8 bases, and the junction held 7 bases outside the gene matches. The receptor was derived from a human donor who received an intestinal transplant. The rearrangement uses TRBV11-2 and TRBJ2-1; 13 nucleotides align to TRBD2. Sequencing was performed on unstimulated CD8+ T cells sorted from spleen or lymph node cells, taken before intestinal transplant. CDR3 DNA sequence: TGTGCCAGCAGCTTTACTAGCGGGGGGGCCGGCGATGAGCAGTTCTTC. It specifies CASSFTSGGAGDEQFF.